This T cell receptor (beta chain) was observed in a study of blood T cell repertoires in COVID-19. The wider study: Acute-phase and convalescent COVID-19 samples originated in the United States, Italy and Spain. Sources were T cells, B-cell-depleted T cells, or PBMCs; the material itself was cDNA or gDNA.

Trimming took 4 bases from V and 3 from J; bases not matched to a gene: 6. There are 14 residues in the CDR3. Germline CDR1 reads SGHKS; CDR2 reads YYEKEE (reference sequence). Of note for this clone: The sample carries other DNA sequences with the same CDR3.

Those who participated ranged in age from roughly 18 to 95 years and resided in 24 US areas. Donors were grouped by their self-reported clinical history. Generated by immunoSEQ multiplex PCR, the TCRdb table keeps only in-frame clones and is missing some. The sample holds about 350,000 clones, less than 90% seen once. The origin of this receptor is a woman aged 25 to 45 who had recovered from COVID-19. This chain uses TRBV5-5 with TRBJ1-2; 7 bases map to TRBD1. Input material: PBMCs or T cells enriched from blood (not recorded which). CDR3 DNA sequence: TGTGCCAGCAGCCCGAGACAGGGTGACTATGGCTACACCTTC. This gives the protein CASSPRQGDYGYTF.